The 13 T cell receptor beta chains below all came from one sample that was sequenced in a study of shared clonotypes between healthy human individuals. Generated by immunoSEQ multiplex PCR, the TCRdb table keeps only in-frame clones and is missing some. The data contain approximately 2,000,000 clones, roughly 90% of them seen just once; the ten biggest clones take up approximately 0.4%. The sample taken for sequencing was naive CD4+ T cells from PBMCs. The subset denotes: CD45RA+ positively selected. The receptors were sampled from a man younger than 30 in good health. Some clones in this sample may be carry-over from other donors' samples.

The chain links TRBV30 to TRBJ1-6; 7 positions agree with TRBD1. J gave up 8 bases and V 1 base, and 5 bases lay outside the gene matches. Germline-derived CDR1 and CDR2 are GTSNPN and SVGIG (reference sequence). The CDR3 is made up of 14 amino acids. This chain's CDR3 is CAWSETGIDSPLHF. The CDR3 nucleotides read TGTGCCTGGAGTGAGACAGGGATAGATTCACCCCTCCACTTT.

The J gene is TRBJ1-3, the V gene TRBV28; D not certain. Trimming left V 5 bases short and J 1 base short, with 18 bases between. The CDR3 runs 17 residues. Germline loops: CDR1 MDHEN, CDR2 SYDVKM. The DNA of the CDR3 is TGTGCCAGCAGTAGACACAAAAGGGTTAGTTCTGGAAACACCATATATTTT. Protein sequence: CASSRHKRVSSGNTIYF.

The V call is TRBV7-2, the J call TRBJ2-7; 9 bases map to TRBD2. V was clipped by 2 bases and J by 6 bases; unmatched bases: 5. Germline values: CDR1 SGHTA, CDR2 FQGNSA. The CDR3 contains 14 residues. The chain's CDR3 is CASSLFAGGPEQYF. The CDR3 nucleotides are TGTGCCAGCAGCTTATTTGCGGGAGGGCCCGAGCAGTACTTC.

The J gene is TRBJ2-7, the V gene TRBV6-5; no clear D gene. V was cut by 8 bases and J by 2 bases, with 10 bases left in between. The CDR3 runs to 12 residues. CDR1 is MNHEY, CDR2 SVGAGI, per germline. The CDR3 region is CASGRLAYEQYF. The DNA of the CDR3 is TGTGCCAGCGGCCGGTTAGCCTACGAGCAGTACTTC.

The V gene is TRBV7-9, the J gene TRBJ2-2, with a tentative D call TRBD1 (6 bases). The CDR3 is 13 amino acids. Trimming took 8 bases from V and 2 from J, leaving 9 bases between them. Germline V gene sequence: CDR1 SEHNR, CDR2 FQNEAQ (reference sequence). CDR3 amino acids: CASGGTNTGELFF. The CDR3 nucleotides are TGTGCCAGCGGTGGGACAAACACCGGGGAGCTGTTTTTT.

The rearrangement joins TRBV18 to TRBJ2-1; D is uncertain. This CDR3 has 15 residues. V lost 6 bases, J lost 4 bases, and 16 bases lay in between. The V gene's germline CDR1 is KGHSH and CDR2 LQKENI. The CDR3 sequence: CASSQISDSYNEQFF. The CDR3 region has the DNA TGTGCCAGCTCCCAAATCTCTGACTCTTACAATGAGCAGTTCTTC.

The chain carries TRBV19 and TRBJ2-7; D uncertain. In germline, CDR1 is LNHDA, CDR2 SQIVND (reference sequence). The length of the CDR3 is 15 residues. The ends were cut back, 3 bases at V and 3 bases at J, with 15 bases in the middle. DNA for the CDR3: TGTGCCAGTAGTATTCGTCCTAGAGAAAGCTACGAGCAGTACTTC. Translation: CASSIRPRESYEQYF.

The genes are TRBV6-6 and TRBJ2-7, with 11 bases fitting TRBD1. Germline lookup yields CDR1 MNHNY and CDR2 SVGAGI (reference sequence). Unmatched junction bases numbered 3, after V lost 6 bases and J lost 2 bases. The CDR3 sequence is 14 residues long. CDR3 region: CASRQGQGAYEQYF. CDR3 coding DNA: TGTGCCAGCAGGCAGGGACAGGGGGCCTACGAGCAGTACTTC.

CDR3 amino acids: CASSSSGSTYEQYF. The CDR3 bases are TGTGCCAGCAGCTCTAGCGGGAGTACCTACGAGCAGTACTTC. The rearrangement joins TRBV7-9 to TRBJ2-7; 10 bases fit TRBD2. Germline CDR1 SEHNR, CDR2 FQNEAQ (reference sequence). The V segment lost 4 bases and the J segment 2 bases; nucleotides outside the gene matches: 2. CDR3 length: 14 residues.

In the case of this clone: This sample also contains other DNA sequences that code for the same CDR3. The V and J genes are TRBV29-1 and TRBJ2-3; D may be TRBD2 (6 bases). The CDR3 consists of 12 residues. Trimming removed 6 bases at V and 4 bases at J, with 11 bases between. Germline CDR1 SQVTM, CDR2 ANQGSEA. Here the CDR3 reads CSVGPGADTQYF. CDR3 DNA: TGCAGCGTAGGGCCGGGGGCAGATACGCAGTATTTT.

Worth noting for this clone: The sample has other DNA sequences that encode this CDR3 too. The chain recombines TRBV2 with TRBJ1-1; D unresolved. In germline, CDR1 is SNHLY, CDR2 FYNNEI. This CDR3 comprises 15 residues. The V gene lost 4 bases and the J gene lost 0 bases, with 12 bases spanning the gap. CDR3 protein: CASSVVRGVNTEAFF. As DNA, the CDR3 is TGTGCCAGCAGTGTGGTCAGAGGAGTGAACACTGAAGCTTTCTTT.

The genes are TRBV5-1 and TRBJ2-7, with D tentatively TRBD1 (6 bases). The CDR3 extends over 14 amino acids. Germline lookup yields CDR1 SGHRS and CDR2 YFSETQ. Trimming cost V 5 bases and J 0 bases, with 12 bases left between them. The CDR3 reads CASSDQGGSYEQYF. The CDR3 DNA is TGCGCCAGCAGTGACCAAGGGGGCTCCTACGAGCAGTACTTC.

The rearrangement joins TRBV5-4 to TRBJ2-1; maybe TRBD1 (7 bases). The CDR3 consists of 16 residues. The germline V and J ends were trimmed by 5 bases and 4 bases, with 19 bases remaining between them. Germline V gives CDR1 SGHNT, CDR2 YYREEE (reference sequence). CDR3 bases: TGTGCCAGCAGATTTACCGCGGGACAGCTATACAATGAGCAGTTCTTC. Residues: CASRFTAGQLYNEQFF.